Below, 27 T cell receptor beta chains from the same sample are listed, as sequenced in a study of T-cell memory formation after mild COVID-19. Using its own MiXCR run on the 5' RACE reads, TCRdb lists one record per CDR3 protein. The sample holds some 64,000 distinct CDR3 sequences, about 10% seen once. Material: PBMCs or a T cell subset sorted from them (not recorded which). These receptor sequences come from a man aged 18 to 29 who had mild COVID-19 (a few samples of this study predate the infection). Cell type and time point are not known.

This sequence joins TRBV7-9 and TRBJ1-6, with D perhaps matching TRBD1 (6 bases). The CDR3 spans 16 residues. Germline values: CDR1 SEHNR, CDR2 FQNEAQ (reference sequence). Trimming pared 0 bases from V and 9 bases from J, leaving 15 bases between. CDR3 sequence: CASSLAVGGAGSPLHF. CDR3 bases: TGTGCCAGCAGCTTAGCGGTTGGGGGGGCCGGTTCACCCCTCCACTTT.

This chain connects TRBV5-1 to TRBJ2-1; 9 bases are shared with TRBD2. The CDR3 is 14 amino acids. With V trimmed by 3 bases and J by 7 bases, 5 bases remained unmatched. The germline gives CDR1 SGHRS, CDR2 YFSETQ. CDR3 DNA sequence: TGCGCCAGCAGCTCCGGGACTAGCAAGAATGAGCAGTTCTTC. Its protein product is CASSSGTSKNEQFF.

V gene TRBV6-6 combines with J gene TRBJ2-3, with a weak D call TRBD2 (6 bases). Germline V gene data show CDR1 as MNHNY and CDR2 as SVGAGI (reference sequence). Trimming left V 8 bases short and J 9 bases short, with 18 bases between. This CDR3 contains 13 residues. CDR3 protein: CASLWSWGVTQYF. CDR3 DNA sequence: TGTGCCAGCCTGTGGAGTTGGGGGGTCACGCAGTATTTT.

In its sample, this clonotype was seen a few times. The CDR3 reads CASSPSRRGALFTDTQYF. CDR3 bases: TGTGCCAGCAGCCCCTCCCGGCGGGGGGCCCTCTTCACAGATACGCAGTATTTT. This rearrangement joins TRBV6-2 or TRBV6-3 to TRBJ2-3, with 8 nucleotides matching TRBD2. V lost 6 bases and J lost 2; bases outside the gene matches: 16. The CDR3 spans 18 residues. Germline CDR1 and CDR2: MNHEY and SVGEGT.

The chain couples TRBV12-3 or TRBV12-4 to TRBJ2-5, with 8 bases matching TRBD2. CDR3 length: 14 amino acids. Losses at the gene ends were 6 bases for V and 2 bases for J; bases not matched to a gene: 5. The CDR3 DNA reads as TGTGCCAGCAGCCAGCGGGGGAGACAAGAGACCCAGTACTTC. Amino acids: CASSQRGRQETQYF.

This clonotype was observed at least ten times. This sequence joins TRBV7-9 and TRBJ1-2; D remains ambiguous. Trimming stripped 1 base from V and 1 base from J, with 7 bases between. The CDR3 covers 14 residues. Germline V gene lookup returns CDR1 SEHNR and CDR2 FQNEAQ (reference sequence). The chain's CDR3 is CASSLDPHNYGYTF. DNA for the CDR3: TGTGCCAGCAGCTTAGACCCACATAACTATGGCTACACCTTC.

The sample holds many counts of this clonotype. This chain connects TRBV6-5 to TRBJ1-3; TRBD1 might be the D (6 bases). V dropped 6 bases and J dropped 0 bases, with 12 bases sitting between them. The CDR3 consists of 15 residues. Germline lookup yields CDR1 MNHEY and CDR2 SVGAGI. CDR3 in DNA: TGTGCCAGCAGCCCCGGACAGCTCTCTGGAAACACCATATATTTT. Protein: CASSPGQLSGNTIYF.

The genes are TRBV6-2 or TRBV6-3 and TRBJ1-5, with D hard to call. The V and J ends lost 0 bases and 10 bases respectively, with 10 bases between them. The CDR3 is made up of 13 amino acids. Germline loops: CDR1 MNHEY, CDR2 SVGEGT. The CDR3 region has the DNA TGTGCCAGCAGTTACTCCGAGGCCCGACCCCAGCATTTT. Its protein product is CASSYSEARPQHF.

The chain uses TRBV7-2 and TRBJ1-1; 9 bases agree with TRBD1. V lost 1 base and J lost 5; bases outside the gene matches: 5. CDR1 and CDR2 from the germline V gene are SGHTA and FQGNSA. CDR3 length: 15 residues. CDR3 sequence (DNA): TGTGCCAGCAGCTTAGAGGGACAGGGAGGGACTGAAGCTTTCTTT. It codes for CASSLEGQGGTEAFF.

This chain uses TRBV12-5 with TRBJ1-5; TRBD1 matches 9 bases. The CDR3 length is 14 residues. V dropped 5 bases and J dropped 5; count of bases not matched to a gene: 4. The germline CDR1 and CDR2 sequences are LGHNT and FRNRAP. DNA for the CDR3: TGTGCTAGTGGTCAGACAGGGGGTTATCAGCCCCAGCATTTT. Protein sequence: CASGQTGGYQPQHF. The variable domain in full, completed from reference TRBV12-5 and TRBJ1-5, reads DARVTQTPRHKVTEMGQEVTMRCQPILGHNTVFWYRQTMMQGLELLAYFRNRAPLDDSGMPKDRFSAEMPDATLATLKIQPSEPRDSAVYFCASGQTGGYQPQHFGDGTRLSIL.

V gene TRBV7-2 combines with J gene TRBJ2-3, with 10 bases aligning to TRBD2. Germline assignment: CDR1 SGHTA and CDR2 FQGNSA. V dropped 6 bases and J dropped 2; count of bases not matched to a gene: 5. CDR3 size: 15 residues. DNA of the CDR3: TGTGCCAGCAGGATACTAGCGGGGACCACAGATACGCAGTATTTT. Encoded protein: CASRILAGTTDTQYF.

V is TRBV19 and J is TRBJ2-7, with D possibly being TRBD2 (6 bases). This CDR3 has 14 residues. CDR1 is LNHDA, CDR2 SQIVND, per germline (reference sequence). The V gene lost 3 bases and the J gene lost 7 bases, with 16 bases spanning the gap. The CDR3: CASSITGPGVEQYF. DNA of the CDR3: TGTGCCAGTAGTATTACGGGACCGGGGGTGGAGCAGTACTTC.

The chain is built from TRBV12-3 or TRBV12-4 and TRBJ1-2; no definite D call. CDR3 length: 13 amino acids. Deletions cut 2 bases from V and 2 bases from J, with 6 bases between. Here the CDR3 DNA reads TGTGCCAGCAGTTTACAGGCGAACTATGGCTACACCTTC. Translating it yields CASSLQANYGYTF.

This clonotype was seen only a few times. The chain recombines TRBV4-3 with TRBJ1-5; a weak D match, TRBD1 (5 bases). Germline CDR1 reads LGHNA; CDR2 reads YSLEER. V was pared by 3 bases and J by 7 bases, with 16 bases between. The length of the CDR3 is 15 residues. In DNA, the CDR3 is TGCGCCAGCAGCCATGGGTGGGGGAGCCGGCAGCCCCAGCATTTT. Protein product: CASSHGWGSRQPQHF.

This clonotype appeared many times. The V call is TRBV4-3, the J call TRBJ1-6, with D perhaps matching TRBD1 (5 bases). V was trimmed by 0 bases and J by 13 bases, leaving 16 bases between them. The CDR3 consists of 15 residues. Germline V gene sequence: CDR1 LGHNA, CDR2 YSLEER. The CDR3 DNA reads TGCGCCAGCAGCCAAGATGGGGCAGGAAATTGGCCCCTCCACTTT. Translated, it gives CASSQDGAGNWPLHF.

The chain employs TRBV6-2 or TRBV6-3 and TRBJ1-1; D remains unclear. CDR1 MNHEY and CDR2 SVGEGT come from the germline V gene. Trimming took 5 bases from V and 2 from J, leaving 9 bases between them. CDR3 length: 13 amino acids. As DNA, the CDR3 is TGTGCCAGCAGTCCCTGGGTCAACACTGAAGCTTTCTTT. It is translated as CASSPWVNTEAFF.

This clonotype has a count of ten or more. This sequence joins TRBV7-2 and TRBJ2-1; possibly TRBD1 for D (5 bases). V was clipped by 2 bases and J by 4 bases, with 21 bases between them. This CDR3 has 18 residues. CDR1 is SGHTA, CDR2 FQGNSA, per germline. The CDR3 is CASSLSLTAVGGYNEQFF. DNA for the CDR3: TGTGCCAGCAGCTTATCGTTGACAGCTGTTGGTGGGTACAATGAGCAGTTCTTC.

This chain joins TRBV6-5 and TRBJ1-6; D is ambiguous. This CDR3 contains 13 residues. V lost 4 bases and J 7 bases, leaving 8 bases between the germline ends. The germline V gene encodes CDR1 MNHEY and CDR2 SVGAGI. The CDR3: CASSSTTNSPLHF. DNA for the CDR3: TGTGCCAGCAGTTCAACCACCAATTCACCCCTCCACTTT.

This clonotype has only a few counts. V gene TRBV20-1 combines with J gene TRBJ1-5, with D possibly matching TRBD1 (6 bases). V lost 5 bases and J 3 bases, leaving 20 bases between the germline ends. Germline lookup yields CDR1 DFQATT and CDR2 SNEGSKA (reference sequence). There are 16 residues in the CDR3. The CDR3 loop is CSAFSLGRGANQPQHF. CDR3 in DNA: TGCAGTGCTTTTAGTTTAGGGCGGGGGGCCAATCAGCCCCAGCATTTT.

The chain joins TRBV7-9 to TRBJ1-1, with a tentative D call TRBD1 (5 bases). The CDR3 is 13 residues long. Germline assignment: CDR1 SEHNR and CDR2 FQNEAQ (reference sequence). Trimming removed 1 base from V and 13 bases from J, with 16 bases in between. CDR3 DNA: TGTGCCAGCAGCTTAGAAGCTGGGACCGGGAGTTTCTTT. Translating it yields CASSLEAGTGSFF. The whole variable domain, remainder taken from reference TRBV7-9 and TRBJ1-1, is DTGVSQNPRHKITKRGQNVTFRCDPISEHNRLYWYRQTLGQGPEFLTYFQNEAQLEKSRLLSDRFSAERPKGSFSTLEIQRTEQGDSAMYLCASSLEAGTGSFFGQGTRLTVV.

V is TRBV6-1 and J is TRBJ2-2; TRBD2 might be the D (6 bases). Germline lookup yields CDR1 MNHNS and CDR2 SASEGT. Trimming took off 6 bases at V and 7 bases at J, with 27 bases between the two ends. The CDR3 has 18 residues. The CDR3 DNA sequence: TGTGCCAGCAGCGAGGAGGGGTTGGGAGTTTTTTCCGTCGGGGAGCTGTTTTTT. This codes for CASSEEGLGVFSVGELFF.

This clonotype was observed a handful of times. The chain has TRBV3-1 and TRBJ2-7; 8 nucleotides agree with TRBD1. The V and J ends lost 4 bases and 7 bases, in that order; junction bases with no gene match: 6. The germline V gene has CDR1 LGHDT and CDR2 YNNKEL (reference sequence). The CDR3 is made up of 13 amino acids. The CDR3 DNA reads TGTGCCAGCAGCCCAGGACAGGGTAAGGAGCAGTACGTC. Its protein is CASSPGQGKEQYV.

This chain joins TRBV5-1 and TRBJ2-7, with D maybe TRBD2 (6 bases). The CDR3 covers 14 residues. Deletions cut 4 bases from V and 6 bases from J, with 17 bases between. Germline V gene sequence: CDR1 SGHRS, CDR2 YFSETQ. CDR3 in amino acids: CASSSTGGTLEQYF. CDR3 DNA sequence: TGCGCCAGCAGCAGCACAGGAGGGACTCTCGAGCAGTACTTC.

This clonotype was counted ten times or more. The gene calls are TRBV4-2 and TRBJ2-1; 9 bases are a match to TRBD2. J was trimmed by 2 bases and V by 0 bases; bases with no gene match: 2. The CDR3 covers 16 residues. Germline CDR1 and CDR2: LGHNA and YNFKEQ. CDR3 in DNA: TGTGCCAGCAGCCAAGACGGCGGGGGGGCCTACAATGAGCAGTTCTTC. Its translation is CASSQDGGGAYNEQFF.

The V gene is TRBV12-3 or TRBV12-4, the J gene TRBJ2-3, with D possibly matching TRBD1 (6 bases). V was pared by 6 bases and J by 6 bases, with 19 bases between. CDR3 length: 15 amino acids. In nucleotides, the CDR3 is TGTGCCAGCAGACGGGCCGGGGCAGGGGAGGATACGCAGTATTTT. The encoded protein is CASRRAGAGEDTQYF.

Ten or more counts support this clonotype. V usage is TRBV7-9 and J usage is TRBJ1-1; TRBD1 is a possible D gene (6 bases). CDR1 and CDR2 from the germline V gene are SEHNR and FQNEAQ (reference sequence). With 5 bases removed from V and 1 base from J, the gap between germline ends came to 17 bases. The CDR3 covers 16 residues. DNA of the CDR3: TGTGCCAGCAGCCGCGAGAGGGGGATGGGGAACACTGAAGCTTTCTTT. Protein: CASSRERGMGNTEAFF.

In its sample, this clonotype was seen a few times. The chain combines TRBV7-2 with TRBJ2-7; 7 nucleotides align to TRBD1. V was pared by 3 bases and J by 3 bases, with 2 bases of the junction left unmatched. This CDR3 has 13 residues. CDR1 is SGHTA and CDR2 is FQGNSA in the germline V gene. CDR3 coding DNA: TGTGCCAGCAGCTTGGGACAGCACTACGAGCAGTACTTC. Amino acids: CASSLGQHYEQYF. Filled out from reference TRBV7-2 and TRBJ2-7, the complete variable domain reads GAGVSQSPSNKVTEKGKDVELRCDPISGHTALYWYRQSLGQGLEFLIYFQGNSAPDKSGLPSDRFSAERTGGSVSTLTIQRTQQEDSAVYLCASSLGQHYEQYFGPGTRLTVT.